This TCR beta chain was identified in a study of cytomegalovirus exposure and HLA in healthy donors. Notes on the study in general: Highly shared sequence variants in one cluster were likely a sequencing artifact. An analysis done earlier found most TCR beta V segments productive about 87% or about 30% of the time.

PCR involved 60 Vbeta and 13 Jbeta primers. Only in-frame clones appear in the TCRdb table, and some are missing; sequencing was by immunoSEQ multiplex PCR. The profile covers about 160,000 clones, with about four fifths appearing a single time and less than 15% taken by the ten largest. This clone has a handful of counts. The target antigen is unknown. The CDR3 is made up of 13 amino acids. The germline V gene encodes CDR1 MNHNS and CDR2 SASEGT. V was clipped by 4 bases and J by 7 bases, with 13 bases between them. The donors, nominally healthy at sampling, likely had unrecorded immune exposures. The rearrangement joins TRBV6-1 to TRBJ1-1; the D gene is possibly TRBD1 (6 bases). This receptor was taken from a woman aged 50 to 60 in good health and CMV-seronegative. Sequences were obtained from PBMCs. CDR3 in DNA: TGTGCCAGCAGTGGACGACAGGTCCTTGAAGCTTTCTTT. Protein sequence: CASSGRQVLEAFF.